The 20 T cell receptor beta chains presented below share a single source sample, sequenced in a study of shared clonotypes between healthy human individuals. The table came from immunoSEQ multiplex PCR; TCRdb's copy has only in-frame clones and leaves some out. The sample has 2,500,000 or so clones; over 85% are singletons. What was sequenced was naive CD4+ T cells from PBMCs. Subset described: CD45RA+ positively selected. The receptors stem from a man younger than 35 in good health. Some clones in this sample may be carry-over from other donors' samples.

The rearrangement joins TRBV4-1 to TRBJ2-1, with 8 bases that match TRBD1. The CDR3 is 12 residues long. Germline trimming cut 0 bases from V and 14 bases from J; bases unmatched to any gene: 3. Germline-derived CDR1 and CDR2 are MGHRA and YSYEKL. This chain's CDR3 is CASSQDRGQEFF. The DNA for the CDR3 is TGCGCCAGCAGCCAAGATCGGGGACAGGAGTTCTTC.

CDR3 nucleotide sequence: TGTGCCAGCAGTCCCGTAACGGGGTACGAGCAGTACTTC. This gives the protein CASSPVTGYEQYF. The V and J genes are TRBV6-6 and TRBJ2-7; maybe TRBD2 (5 bases). Trimming took off 5 bases at V and 4 bases at J, with 12 bases between the two ends. Germline-derived CDR1 and CDR2 are MNHNY and SVGAGI (reference sequence). The CDR3 sequence is 13 residues long.

V gene TRBV7-9 combines with J gene TRBJ1-3; D is undetermined. This CDR3 region has 12 residues. Germline V gene data show CDR1 as SEHNR and CDR2 as FQNEAQ (reference sequence). V dropped 2 bases and J dropped 2 bases, with 1 base sitting between them. DNA of the CDR3: TGTGCCAGCAGCTTACCTGGAAACACCATATATTTT. Its protein product is CASSLPGNTIYF.

The V and J genes are TRBV6-6 and TRBJ1-2; D gene uncertain. The CDR3 is 15 residues long. Germline V gene data show CDR1 as MNHNY and CDR2 as SVGAGI (reference sequence). V was cut by 6 bases and J by 4 bases, with 18 bases left in between. The CDR3 sequence is CASSQPRLRGYGYTF. The CDR3 DNA sequence: TGTGCCAGCAGCCAACCCCGCTTAAGAGGCTATGGCTACACCTTC.

This clone appeared once. Other DNA sequences in the same sample also yield this CDR3. The J gene is TRBJ2-7, the V gene TRBV5-1, with TRBD1 matching over 10 bases. Trimming took 4 bases from V and 2 from J; bases not matched to a gene: 3. The CDR3 extends over 14 amino acids. Germline CDR1 and CDR2: SGHRS and YFSETQ. CDR3 nucleotide sequence: TGCGCCAGCAGCCCCGGACAGGGGGCCTACGAGCAGTACTTC. Protein product: CASSPGQGAYEQYF.

V and J are TRBV7-2 and TRBJ1-5, with TRBD1 matching 8 bases. This CDR3 is 14 amino acids long. V dropped 5 bases and J dropped 7; count of bases not matched to a gene: 7. The V gene's germline CDR1 is SGHTA and CDR2 FQGNSA. The CDR3 spells CASSATGVAQPQHF. CDR3 nucleotides: TGTGCCAGCAGCGCGACAGGGGTGGCCCAGCCCCAGCATTTT.

This clone appeared a single time. This specimen includes other DNA sequences encoding the same CDR3. The chain carries TRBV28 and TRBJ1-2; 10 nucleotides align to TRBD1. This CDR3 comprises 15 residues. Unmatched junction bases numbered 5, after V lost 4 bases and J lost 3 bases. Germline CDR1 MDHEN, CDR2 SYDVKM. The CDR3 loop reads CASSSGTGDHYGYTF. CDR3 DNA: TGTGCCAGCAGTTCCGGGACAGGGGACCACTATGGCTACACCTTC.

V usage is TRBV19 and J usage is TRBJ2-7; 11 positions match TRBD2. Per the germline V gene, CDR1 is LNHDA and CDR2 is SQIVND (reference sequence). The CDR3 sequence is 13 residues long. The V segment lost 8 bases and the J segment 4 bases; nucleotides outside the gene matches: 4. The CDR3 here is CASGASGRYEQYF. Written as DNA, the CDR3 is TGTGCCAGTGGTGCTAGCGGGAGGTACGAGCAGTACTTC.

The gene calls are TRBV27 and TRBJ2-7, with TRBD1 matching over 7 bases. CDR1 and CDR2 (germline): MNHEY, SMNVEV (reference sequence). Trimming at V came to 3 bases and at J to 4 bases, leaving 9 bases not matched to a gene. There are 15 residues in the CDR3. In DNA form, the CDR3 reads TGTGCCAGCAGTTTTGGCCGACAGGGCGGGTACGAGCAGTACTTC. Encoded protein: CASSFGRQGGYEQYF.

This clone was detected once. V usage is TRBV25-1 and J usage is TRBJ2-1; D may be TRBD2 (6 bases). CDR1 MGHDK and CDR2 SYGVNS come from the germline V gene. CDR3 length: 14 residues. V lost 2 bases to trimming and J lost 9 bases, with 14 bases between them. The CDR3: CASSEGGGVGEQFF. CDR3 sequence (DNA): TGTGCCAGCAGTGAAGGCGGCGGGGTAGGTGAGCAGTTCTTC.

The chain is built from TRBV5-1 and TRBJ2-3, with D perhaps given as TRBD1 or TRBD2 (5 bases each). This CDR3 is 16 amino acids long. In germline, CDR1 is SGHRS, CDR2 YFSETQ. V lost 0 bases and J 1 base, leaving 12 bases between the germline ends. CDR3 nucleotides: TGCGCCAGCAGCTTGGGGGGGAACGGAGGCACAGATACGCAGTATTTT. Translation gives CASSLGGNGGTDTQYF.

This chain connects TRBV28 to TRBJ2-3, with unresolved D. The CDR3 sequence is 14 residues long. Trimming took 4 bases from V and 3 from J, leaving 11 bases between them. Germline CDR1 MDHEN, CDR2 SYDVKM. CDR3: CASSSPPGTDTQYF. Written as DNA, the CDR3 is TGTGCCAGCAGTTCCCCTCCAGGAACAGATACGCAGTATTTT.

The chain uses TRBV27 and TRBJ2-5; 8 bases match TRBD1. J lost 4 bases, V lost 7 bases, and 5 bases had no gene match. The CDR3 has 13 residues. The germline V gene has CDR1 MNHEY and CDR2 SMNVEV (reference sequence). The DNA of the CDR3 is TGTGCCAGCAAAAGGACAGGGACAGAGACCCAGTACTTC. Amino acids: CASKRTGTETQYF.

This clone occurred a few times. The CDR3 DNA is TGCGCCAGCAGTGAGTCGAGAACGGTCCTAGGCAATGAGCAGTTCTTC. This sequence encodes CASSESRTVLGNEQFF. The genes are TRBV10-1 and TRBJ2-1; D ambiguous. With 0 bases removed from V and 6 bases from J, the gap between germline ends came to 15 bases. CDR1 is WNHNN, CDR2 SYGVQD, per germline (reference sequence). The CDR3 is 16 residues long.

On this clone itself: The same CDR3 can be traced to other DNA sequences in this sample. The rearrangement links TRBV7-2 to TRBJ2-3; 7 nucleotides agree with TRBD2. The CDR3 consists of 15 residues. CDR1 is SGHTA and CDR2 is FQGNSA in the germline V gene. V dropped 3 bases and J dropped 2; count of bases not matched to a gene: 5. The CDR3 DNA follows: TGTGCCAGCAGCTTGGGGGGAGGGACCACAGATACGCAGTATTTT. Amino acids: CASSLGGGTTDTQYF.

The CDR3 loop reads CASSDRLAGSYTYNEQFF. DNA of the CDR3: TGTGCCAGCAGTGATCGTCTAGCGGGGTCTTATACCTACAATGAGCAGTTCTTC. The V gene is TRBV2, the J gene TRBJ2-1, with TRBD2 matching 9 bases. CDR3 size: 18 residues. From germline, CDR1 is SNHLY and CDR2 FYNNEI. V gave up 3 bases and J gave up 2 bases; unmatched junction bases: 11. Drawing the rest from reference TRBV2 and TRBJ2-1, the complete variable domain is EPEVTQTPSHQVTQMGQEVILRCVPISNHLYFYWYRQILGQKVEFLVSFYNNEISEKSEIFDDQFSVERPDGSNFTLKIRSTKLEDSAMYFCASSDRLAGSYTYNEQFFGPGTRLTVL.

This clone was detected only a few times. The chain uses TRBV4-3 and TRBJ2-7; 8 positions match TRBD1. CDR3 length: 14 residues. Trimming at V came to 2 bases and at J to 2 bases, leaving 2 bases not matched to a gene. CDR1 is LGHNA and CDR2 is YSLEER in the germline V gene. The CDR3 nucleotides are TGCGCCAGCAGCCAAAGGACAGGGACCTACGAGCAGTACTTC. Protein sequence: CASSQRTGTYEQYF.

The sample holds a few counts of this clone. V and J are TRBV7-8 and TRBJ1-4, with no clear D. The germline V and J ends were trimmed by 5 bases and 5 bases, with 3 bases remaining between them. Germline values: CDR1 SGHVS, CDR2 FQNEAQ. The CDR3 runs 11 residues. As DNA, the CDR3 is TGTGCCAGCAGCCTGAATGAAAAACTGTTTTTT. Translating gives CASSLNEKLFF.

The CDR3 region has the DNA TGTGCCACCAGCAGAGGACAGGCCGACTACGAGCAGTACTTC. Protein product: CATSRGQADYEQYF. The V gene is TRBV15, the J gene TRBJ2-7; tentative D call: TRBD1 (6 bases). The CDR3 extends over 14 amino acids. V was pared by 1 base and J by 3 bases, with 10 bases between. Germline V gives CDR1 LNHNV, CDR2 YYDKDF (reference sequence).

The chain is built from TRBV7-2 and TRBJ1-4, with D uncertain. CDR1 and CDR2 (germline): SGHTA, FQGNSA. The germline V and J ends were trimmed by 5 bases and 0 bases, with 10 bases remaining between them. The length of the CDR3 is 15 residues. The CDR3 sequence: CASSLATATNEKLFF. CDR3 DNA sequence: TGTGCCAGCAGCCTCGCAACGGCAACTAATGAAAAACTGTTTTTT.